The present TCR beta chain was sequenced within a study of T cell repertoires in cytomegalovirus infection. Study-level information: CMV infection and matching HLA type were both indicated by public TCR beta signatures.

This clonotype showed up just a few times. Its antigen remains unidentified. The study, taken as a whole, reports: Summed public TCR beta family frequency identified CMV carriers bearing the relevant HLA.

TCRdb re-analysed the reads in MiXCR, keeping a single row per CDR3 protein. This sample yields some 700,000 distinct CDR3 sequences, of which less than 40% are seen a single time; roughly 2.9% belongs to the top ten. Per germline, CDR1 MNHEY and CDR2 SMNVEV (reference sequence). V trimming: 6 bases; J trimming: 7 bases; junction bases outside the gene matches: 17. This CDR3 is built from 17 residues. Sequenced input: PBMCs. This clonotype was obtained from a human donor in good health (CMV status not recorded). Some clones in this sample may be carry-over from other donors' samples. The chain is built from TRBV27 and TRBJ2-5; 10 bases match TRBD2. CDR3 sequence: CASSIIGTSDGRGTQYF. CDR3 sequence (DNA): TGTGCCAGCAGCATAATCGGGACTAGCGATGGTAGGGGGACCCAGTACTTC.